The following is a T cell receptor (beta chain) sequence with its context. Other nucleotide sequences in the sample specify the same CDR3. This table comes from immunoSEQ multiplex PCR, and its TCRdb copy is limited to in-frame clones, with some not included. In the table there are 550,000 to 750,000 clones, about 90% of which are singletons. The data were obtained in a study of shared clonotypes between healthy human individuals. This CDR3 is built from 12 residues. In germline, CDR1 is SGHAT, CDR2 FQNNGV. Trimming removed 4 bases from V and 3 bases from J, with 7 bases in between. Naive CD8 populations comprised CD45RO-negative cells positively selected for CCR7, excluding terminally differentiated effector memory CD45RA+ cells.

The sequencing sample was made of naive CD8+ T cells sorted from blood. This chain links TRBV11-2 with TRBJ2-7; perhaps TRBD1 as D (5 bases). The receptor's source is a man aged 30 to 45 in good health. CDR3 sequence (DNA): TGTGCCAGCAGCTCCGACAGCTACGAGCAGTACTTC. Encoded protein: CASSSDSYEQYF. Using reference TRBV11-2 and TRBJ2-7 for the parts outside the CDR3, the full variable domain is EAGVAQSPRYKIIEKRQSVAFWCNPISGHATLYWYQQILGQGPKLLIQFQNNGVVDDSQLPKDRFSAERLKGVDSTLKIQPAKLEDSAVYLCASSSDSYEQYFGPGTRLTVT.